A single sample gave rise to the 10 T cell receptor beta chains below, sequenced in a study of T cells in Graves' hyperthyroidism and ophthalmopathy. RNA transcripts provided the source from which TCR beta CDR3 regions were amplified. The HTBI set primed first-round TCR CDR3 RT-PCR. TCRdb redid the calling of the multiplex PCR reads with MiXCR, one entry per CDR3 protein. The sample records approximately 690,000 distinct CDR3 sequences, under 25% being singletons. Sample: blood. The receptors here all came from a man aged 30-40 years with Graves' ophthalmopathy.

The CDR3: CASSLSGGDTDTQYF. CDR3 DNA: TGTGCCAGCAGCCTCTCAGGGGGGGACACAGATACGCAGTATTTT. The chain joins TRBV7-9 to TRBJ2-3; D may be TRBD1 or TRBD2 (7 bases each). V was cut by 5 bases and J by 2 bases, with 14 bases left in between. Germline V lookup: CDR1 SEHNR, CDR2 FQNEAQ (reference sequence). There are 15 residues in the CDR3.

A few counts support this clonotype. One end of the junction varies from germline; a read error may be responsible. V usage is TRBV7-2 and J usage is TRBJ2-7, with D tentatively TRBD2 (5 bases). Germline CDR1 and CDR2: SGHTA and FQGNSA. The CDR3 is 12 amino acids. The CDR3 loop reads CASSLDFYEQHF. The CDR3 DNA reads as TGTGCCAGCAGCTTGGACTTCTACGAGCAGCACTTC.

The chain combines TRBV7-2 with TRBJ2-7, with a weak D call TRBD2 (5 bases). V dropped 2 bases and J dropped 4 bases, with 18 bases sitting between them. In germline, CDR1 is SGHTA, CDR2 FQGNSA. This CDR3 has 16 amino acids. The CDR3, as DNA: TGTGCCAGCAGCTTAAGTGAGGGCAGGAAGAGGTACGAGCAGTACTTC. Translating gives CASSLSEGRKRYEQYF.

There are many counts of this clonotype. The genes are TRBV20-1 and TRBJ2-7; 7 positions match TRBD2. J gave up 5 bases and V 4 bases, and 14 bases lay outside the gene matches. Per the germline V gene, CDR1 is DFQATT and CDR2 is SNEGSKA (reference sequence). The CDR3 runs to 15 residues. The CDR3 DNA is TGCAGTGCTATACCGACTAGCCGGGTTGGCCACGAGCAGTACTTC. As protein: CSAIPTSRVGHEQYF.

This clonotype was observed a handful of times. This rearrangement joins TRBV11-2 to TRBJ2-2; 8 bases match TRBD2. CDR3 length: 16 amino acids. V was clipped by 6 bases and J by 6 bases; unmatched bases: 12. In germline, CDR1 is SGHAT, CDR2 FQNNGV. CDR3 protein: CASSRGPGGPPGELFF. The CDR3 coding sequence is TGTGCCAGCAGTCGAGGCCCGGGAGGGCCTCCCGGGGAGCTGTTTTTT.

A note on this clonotype: Germline is not matched at one junction end, which may reflect a read error. The chain employs TRBV7-2 and TRBJ2-7, with TRBD2 matching 7 bases. This CDR3 contains 15 residues. Germline CDR1 is SGHTA and CDR2 is FQGNSA. In DNA, the CDR3 is TGTGCCAGCAGCTTACGGGTTAGCGGGCATTACGAACAGTACTTC. Its translation is CASSLRVSGHYEQYF. The whole variable domain, remainder taken from reference TRBV7-2 and TRBJ2-7, is GAGVSQSPSNKVTEKGKDVELRCDPISGHTALYWYRQSLGQGLEFLIYFQGNSAPDKSGLPSDRFSAERTGGSVSTLTIQRTQQEDSAVYLCASSLRVSGHYEQYFGPGTRLTVT.

The chain carries TRBV7-2 and TRBJ2-5; D might be TRBD1 (6 bases). V lost 0 bases and J 3 bases, leaving 11 bases between the germline ends. Per the germline V gene, CDR1 is SGHTA and CDR2 is FQGNSA. The CDR3 has 15 residues. CDR3: CASSLAGQQKETQYF. The CDR3 DNA follows: TGTGCCAGCAGCTTAGCGGGACAACAGAAAGAGACCCAGTACTTC.

This clonotype has a count of ten or more. The gene calls are TRBV11-2 and TRBJ2-1, with D possibly being TRBD1 (6 bases). V lost 1 base and J 4 bases, leaving 11 bases between the germline ends. Germline CDR1 and CDR2: SGHAT and FQNNGV. The CDR3 totals 15 residues. DNA of the CDR3: TGTGCCAGCAGCTTAGCAGGGGCAGGTTACAATGAGCAGTTCTTC. It specifies CASSLAGAGYNEQFF. Supplemented by reference TRBV11-2 and TRBJ2-1, the full variable domain reads EAGVAQSPRYKIIEKRQSVAFWCNPISGHATLYWYQQILGQGPKLLIQFQNNGVVDDSQLPKDRFSAERLKGVDSTLKIQPAKLEDSAVYLCASSLAGAGYNEQFFGPGTRLTVL.

This clonotype was recorded at least ten times. V is TRBV12-3 or TRBV12-4 and J is TRBJ2-1, with 10 nucleotides matching TRBD2. The V gene end was trimmed by 7 bases and the J gene end by 1 base; junction bases not matched to a gene: 16. This CDR3 has 19 amino acids. For the CDR3, the DNA is TGTGCCAGCAACAATCGGAGACTAGCGGGCCCGAATTCCTACAATGAGCAGTTCTTC. It specifies CASNNRRLAGPNSYNEQFF.

The V call is TRBV7-3, the J call TRBJ2-7; TRBD1 agrees at 7 bases. The CDR3 totals 14 residues. Germline lookup yields CDR1 SGHTA and CDR2 FQGTGA. Germline trimming cut 5 bases from V and 7 bases from J; bases unmatched to any gene: 11. CDR3 nucleotide sequence: TGTGCCAGCAGCCCCTCGACAGGGTCTAGTGAGCAGTACTTC. This sequence encodes CASSPSTGSSEQYF.